This T cell receptor (beta chain) was sequenced in a study of blood T cell dynamics during melanoma immunotherapy. Comment on this clone: Its antigen is undetermined.

Each bulk PBMC sample had roughly 400 ng DNA loaded. Assay: immunoSEQ multiplex PCR; the TCRdb copy retains only in-frame clones and omits some. Altogether 25,000 to 30,000 clones are present, roughly 88% being singletons, with the ten largest covering over 9%. Study-wide results and caveats: At W3, later disease-control patients showed bifurcated PBMC repertoire changes, unlike progressors.

Regarding time point: week 3, after first cycle of checkpoint inhibitor. The receptor's source is a human donor with melanoma. The specimen comprised blood, sampled from a patient treated with checkpoint blockade.

CDR3 amino acids: CASSVGWQGNTEAFF. The CDR3 DNA reads as TGTGCCAGTAGTGTCGGTTGGCAGGGGAACACTGAAGCTTTCTTT. The chain links TRBV19 to TRBJ1-1, with a possible D match to TRBD1 (5 bases). Trimming pared 5 bases from V and 1 base from J, leaving 14 bases between. The germline gives CDR1 LNHDA, CDR2 SQIVND (reference sequence). The CDR3 is made up of 15 amino acids.